These 20 T cell receptor beta chains came from one sample sequenced in a study of blood T cell repertoires in COVID-19. Method: immunoSEQ multiplex PCR; TCRdb's copy keeps in-frame clones and lacks some. The sample holds fewer than 55,000 clones, 55% to 70% seen once. Source material: peripheral blood. The receptors derive from a woman aged 70-85 years with acute or convalescent COVID-19.

The rearrangement uses TRBV9 and TRBJ2-2; possibly TRBD2 for D (7 bases). Germline values: CDR1 SGDLS, CDR2 YYNGEE. CDR3 size: 15 residues. V shed 7 bases and J shed 1 base, with 14 bases lying between them. CDR3 in DNA: TGTGCCAGCGCATGGGGGGGCCAGAACACCGGGGAGCTGTTTTTT. Its protein product is CASAWGGQNTGELFF.

This clone qualifies as medium-sized. The chain combines TRBV6-5 with TRBJ2-7; 10 bases align to TRBD1. The CDR3 loop spans 14 amino acids. Trimming cost V 6 bases and J 2 bases; bases outside gene matches: 4. In germline, CDR1 is MNHEY, CDR2 SVGAGI. The CDR3 region is CASRLGTGAYEQYF. CDR3 DNA: TGTGCCAGCAGATTGGGGACAGGGGCCTACGAGCAGTACTTC.

The chain combines TRBV28 with TRBJ1-3; no definite D call. Trimming removed 2 bases at V and 2 bases at J, with 7 bases between. The germline V gene encodes CDR1 MDHEN and CDR2 SYDVKM. This CDR3 has 14 residues. The CDR3 loop reads CASSLVGTGNTIYF. As DNA, the CDR3 is TGTGCCAGCAGTTTAGTCGGTACTGGAAACACCATATATTTT.

The gene calls are TRBV5-1 and TRBJ2-2; D perhaps matches TRBD2 (6 bases). Germline lookup yields CDR1 SGHRS and CDR2 YFSETQ. CDR3 length: 16 residues. The V gene lost 4 bases and the J gene lost 3 bases, with 16 bases spanning the gap. CDR3 in amino acids: CASSPGGVPDTGELFF. Written as DNA, the CDR3 is TGCGCCAGCAGCCCCGGCGGGGTCCCGGACACCGGGGAGCTGTTTTTT.

The chain links TRBV5-1 to TRBJ2-3; possible D gene TRBD1, 5 bases. CDR1 and CDR2 from the germline V gene are SGHRS and YFSETQ. Trimming stripped 4 bases from V and 5 bases from J, with 11 bases between. The CDR3 totals 13 residues. As DNA, the CDR3 is TGCGCCAGCAGCCCGCAGCAGGGAGATACGCAGTATTTT. This sequence encodes CASSPQQGDTQYF.

The chain has TRBV18 and TRBJ1-4; D gene ambiguous. The CDR3 contains 15 residues. V was pared by 3 bases and J by 7 bases, with 15 bases between. Germline loops: CDR1 KGHSH, CDR2 LQKENI. CDR3 protein: CASSPRTGRGEKLFF. DNA for the CDR3: TGTGCCAGCTCACCTCGCACGGGGAGAGGTGAAAAACTGTTTTTT.

This sequence joins TRBV9 and TRBJ2-1; 12 nucleotides match TRBD2. This CDR3 has 16 amino acids. Trimming took 0 bases from V and 4 from J; bases not matched to a gene: 2. Germline V lookup: CDR1 SGDLS, CDR2 YYNGEE. CDR3 in DNA: TGTGCCAGCAGCGTAGGACTAGCGGGAGTATACAATGAGCAGTTCTTC. Residues: CASSVGLAGVYNEQFF. Full variable domain (rest looked up from reference TRBV9 and TRBJ2-1): DSGVTQTPKHLITATGQRVTLRCSPRSGDLSVYWYQQSLDQGLQFLIQYYNGEERAKGNILERFSAQQFPDLHSELNLSSLELGDSALYFCASSVGLAGVYNEQFFGPGTRLTVL.

The rearrangement joins TRBV5-1 to TRBJ2-1, with 9 bases aligning to TRBD1. Trimming took 2 bases from V and 5 from J; bases not matched to a gene: 5. The CDR3 contains 15 residues. CDR1 is SGHRS, CDR2 YFSETQ, per germline. In nucleotides, the CDR3 is TGCGCCAGCAGCTTAACAGGGGGCGGGCACAATGAGCAGTTCTTC. This sequence encodes CASSLTGGGHNEQFF.

This clone was detected only once. CDR3 loop: CASSRTGRTDTQYF. DNA for the CDR3: TGTGCCAGCAGTAGGACAGGGAGGACAGATACGCAGTATTTT. V is TRBV27 and J is TRBJ2-3; 8 nucleotides line up with TRBD1. From germline, CDR1 is MNHEY and CDR2 SMNVEV (reference sequence). V lost 5 bases and J lost 3; bases outside the gene matches: 4. This CDR3 contains 14 residues.

The rearrangement links TRBV5-1 to TRBJ1-4, with 10 nucleotides matching TRBD1. Germline V gene lookup returns CDR1 SGHRS and CDR2 YFSETQ. V was pared by 4 bases and J by 5 bases, with 2 bases of the junction left unmatched. This CDR3 has 14 amino acids. In nucleotides, the CDR3 is TGCGCCAGCAGCACGGACAGGGGGAATGAAAAACTGTTTTTT. The encoded protein is CASSTDRGNEKLFF.

The chain links TRBV19 to TRBJ2-7; D remains ambiguous. The V gene's germline CDR1 is LNHDA and CDR2 SQIVND (reference sequence). CDR3 size: 13 residues. Trimming removed 6 bases at V and 2 bases at J, with 11 bases between. The CDR3 nucleotides are TGTGCCAGTAGCCCGAGAGGAACCTACGAGCAGTACTTC. Translating gives CASSPRGTYEQYF.

The count of this clone is one. This chain uses TRBV5-6 with TRBJ1-5; 9 bases are shared with TRBD1. Germline assignment: CDR1 SGHDT and CDR2 YYEEEE. CDR3 length: 17 amino acids. The junction had 5 bases not matched to a gene; V was cut back by 0 bases and J by 1 base. CDR3 sequence reads: CASSLALGTGSNQPQHF. The CDR3 DNA reads as TGTGCCAGCAGCTTGGCCTTGGGGACAGGGAGCAATCAGCCCCAGCATTTT. Using reference TRBV5-6 and TRBJ1-5 for the parts outside the CDR3, the full variable domain is DAGVTQSPTHLIKTRGQQVTLRCSPKSGHDTVSWYQQALGQGPQFIFQYYEEEERQRGNFPDRFSGHQFPNYSSELNVNALLLGDSALYLCASSLALGTGSNQPQHFGDGTRLSIL.

Regarding this clone: Germline is not matched at one junction end, which may reflect a read error. The rearrangement uses TRBV29-1 and TRBJ2-3; 13 bases are a match to TRBD2. This CDR3 comprises 16 residues. Per germline, CDR1 SQVTM and CDR2 ANQGSEA. CDR3 nucleotide sequence: TGCAGCGTCGAAGGACTAGCGGGGGCCTTCCGGGATACGCAGTATTTT. Protein: CSVEGLAGAFRDTQYF.

In its sample, this clone is medium-sized. V gene TRBV3-1 (or the pseudogene TRBV3-2) combines with J gene TRBJ1-1; 10 bases map to TRBD1. J lost 4 bases, V lost 1 base, and 3 bases had no gene match. This CDR3 comprises 15 residues. Germline V CDR1 and CDR2: LGHDT, YNNKEL (reference sequence). This CDR3 is CASSQVGTGATEAFF. The CDR3 coding sequence is TGTGCCAGCAGCCAAGTAGGGACAGGGGCCACTGAAGCTTTCTTT.

This clone was counted a single time. The V gene is TRBV7-6, the J gene TRBJ2-4, with no clear D. Per germline, CDR1 SGHVS and CDR2 FNYEAQ. V lost 4 bases and J lost 4, with 14 bases in between. CDR3 length equals 15 residues. In DNA, the CDR3 is TGTGCCAGCAGCTCAACGGCCAGCGCGAAAAACATTCAGTACTTC. This gives the protein CASSSTASAKNIQYF.

This chain links TRBV18 with TRBJ2-7; 14 positions match TRBD2. Germline V gene data show CDR1 as KGHSH and CDR2 as LQKENI. This CDR3 region has 16 residues. V shed 3 bases, J shed 6 bases, and the junction held 7 bases outside the gene matches. CDR3 bases: TGTGCCAGCTCACCGCGCACCGGGACTAGCGGGAGCGAGCAGTACTTC. Translated: CASSPRTGTSGSEQYF. Drawing the rest from reference TRBV18 and TRBJ2-7, the complete variable domain is NAGVMQNPRHLVRRRGQEARLRCSPMKGHSHVYWYRQLPEEGLKFMVYLQKENIIDESGMPKERFSAEFPKEGPSILRIQQVVRGDSAAYFCASSPRTGTSGSEQYFGPGTRLTVT.

The V and J genes are TRBV3-1 (or the pseudogene TRBV3-2) and TRBJ2-2, with 13 bases identical to TRBD2. Germline V gene lookup returns CDR1 LGHDT and CDR2 YNNKEL (reference sequence). J was trimmed by 5 bases and V by 6 bases; bases with no gene match: 3. The CDR3 extends over 15 amino acids. This CDR3 is CASRTSGRDTGELFF. CDR3 nucleotide sequence: TGTGCCAGCAGAACTAGCGGGAGGGATACCGGGGAGCTGTTTTTT.

The chain employs TRBV7-8 and TRBJ2-1; D remains unclear. Germline V gene lookup returns CDR1 SGHVS and CDR2 FQNEAQ. The CDR3 spans 13 residues. The ends were cut back, 3 bases at V and 6 bases at J, with 9 bases in the middle. The CDR3 reads CASSLGSPNEQFF. CDR3 in DNA: TGTGCCAGCAGCTTGGGCAGCCCCAATGAGCAGTTCTTC.

This rearrangement joins TRBV3-1 (or the pseudogene TRBV3-2) to TRBJ2-3; 10 nucleotides agree with TRBD2. The length of the CDR3 is 15 residues. V gave up 1 base and J gave up 8 bases; unmatched junction bases: 6. Germline values: CDR1 LGHDT, CDR2 YNNKEL (reference sequence). CDR3 amino acids: CASSQGAGGRSTQYF. In DNA, the CDR3 is TGTGCCAGCAGCCAAGGAGCGGGGGGGCGGAGTACGCAGTATTTT.

This chain uses TRBV6-1 with TRBJ2-1; 10 nucleotides agree with TRBD2. The germline gives CDR1 MNHNS, CDR2 SASEGT. This CDR3 comprises 14 residues. The V gene end was trimmed by 2 bases and the J gene end by 10 bases; junction bases not matched to a gene: 5. The CDR3 sequence: CASSELAGEREQFF. The DNA of the CDR3 is TGTGCCAGCAGTGAACTAGCGGGGGAACGGGAGCAGTTCTTC.